This T cell receptor (beta chain) originates from a study of T cells in Graves' hyperthyroidism and ophthalmopathy (dated by TCRdb to the late 2010s). In the study overall: Peripheral blood samples were taken at initial diagnosis, before any treatment was given. To identify TCR V-J signatures that set the groups apart, the researchers used a discovery cohort of roughly 100 patients, made up of around 42 with Graves' ophthalmopathy and 57 with stable Graves' hyperthyroidism. Prospective prediction of ophthalmopathy was tested in an independent validation cohort consisting of 18 to 20 hyperthyroidism patients and approximately 16 patients who later progressed to ophthalmopathy. The 100 discovery patients were divided at random into training and test sets in a 7:3 ratio. Thyroid tissue and blood T-cell repertoires from over 5 Graves' hyperthyroidism patients were also compared in the study. After sampling, hyperthyroidism patients received methimazole starting at 30 mg daily, and ophthalmopathy patients received high-dose intravenous methylprednisolone. TCR Vbeta CDR3 sequencing of around 130 peripheral blood samples (fewer than 45 ophthalmopathy, 75 to 85 hyperthyroidism and roughly 17 progressor patients) is reported in the paper.

This clonotype was picked up a small number of times. Its antigen target is currently unknown. Per-nucleotide qualities are absent, and no much larger clonotype sits a single base away. Ophthalmopathy patients had moderately to severely active disease, with a Clinical Activity Score of 3 or more, a NOSPECS grade of 4 or more, and a disease duration of less than 3 months. Patients with uncontrolled infections, other autoimmune diseases, pregnancy or lactation were excluded. Diagnoses relied on clinical symptoms, serum thyroxine and TRAb, thyroid ultrasound and orbital computed tomography. PBMCs were separated from 7.5 to 10 ml of fresh peripheral blood using Ficoll-Paque density gradient centrifugation. Total RNA was extracted with Trizol reagent, and quality was checked on an Agilent 2100 Bioanalyzer. Paper-wide results and their limitations: Most expanded thyroid clonotypes (frequency above 0.001) were also detected in blood, suggesting blood repertoires may reflect thyroid immune responses. In validation, the model predicted progression to ophthalmopathy a median of approximately 6.3 months before onset, with approximately 70% sensitivity and around 76% specificity. No statistical method was used to fix the sample size in advance, and group allocation was not hidden from the investigators. A model built on a 13 V-J signature distinguished ophthalmopathy from stable hyperthyroidism, reaching about 88% sensitivity and around 81% specificity in cross-validation and 80%/75% in testing.

The TCR beta CDR3 regions were amplified from RNA transcripts. The first round of RT-PCR for the TCR CDR3 was performed with the HTBI primer set and the Qiagen OneStep RT-PCR kit. The libraries were constructed in a second round of multiplex PCR and then size-selected and purified. The libraries were sequenced on an Illumina HiSeq2000 using paired-end 100 bp reads. In the paper's pipeline: SOAPnuke was used to process the raw data, removing reads that contained adapters or uncalled bases, had a mean Phred below 15, or lacked an exact match to the constant primer or identifier. COPE v1.2.5 was used to merge the high-quality paired reads, and each unique nucleotide sequence was defined as a clonotype. Clonotypes were aligned to IMGT TRBV, TRBD and TRBJ reference segments using MiTCR v1.1. Only V-J combinations with frequency above 0.0001, covering about 99% of repertoires, were analysed. The TCS score was defined as F50 (clonal expansion) divided by E x V (chaos), with BLOSUM62-based TCRdist calculated between CDR3 peptides within each V-J. Welch's t-statistics and random forest reduced just over 500 V-J features to 13, which were used in a naive Bayes classifier (R e1071). TCRdb's own reprocessing of the public reads used fastp at Q25 and MiXCR and kept productive beta chains. CDR3 protein sequences are deduplicated, and each keeps its most common genes and DNA. The V and J calls shown here were made by TCRdb, not taken from the authors' results. The sample data list roughly 500,000 distinct CDR3 sequences, and 20% to 25% of these were observed just once. In total, the top ten clones hold under 55% of the sample.

The sequencing input was blood. The TCR comes from an older woman with Graves' ophthalmopathy.

The nucleotides are TGTGCCAGCAGCCAAGATCGAGGGCAAGGCGCCTATGGCTACACCTTC. It is translated as CASSQDRGQGAYGYTF. The chain links TRBV3-1 with TRBJ1-2, with the D gene uncertain. V loses 0 bases of germline sequence and J loses 4 bases, and the interval between the two ends is 15 bases. The CDR3 spans 16 residues, from the cysteine through the phenylalanine. This entry keeps only the CDR3 DNA: 48 bases, framed from base 1. Reading the germline V gene (reference sequence) gives CDR1 LGHDT and CDR2 YNNKEL.